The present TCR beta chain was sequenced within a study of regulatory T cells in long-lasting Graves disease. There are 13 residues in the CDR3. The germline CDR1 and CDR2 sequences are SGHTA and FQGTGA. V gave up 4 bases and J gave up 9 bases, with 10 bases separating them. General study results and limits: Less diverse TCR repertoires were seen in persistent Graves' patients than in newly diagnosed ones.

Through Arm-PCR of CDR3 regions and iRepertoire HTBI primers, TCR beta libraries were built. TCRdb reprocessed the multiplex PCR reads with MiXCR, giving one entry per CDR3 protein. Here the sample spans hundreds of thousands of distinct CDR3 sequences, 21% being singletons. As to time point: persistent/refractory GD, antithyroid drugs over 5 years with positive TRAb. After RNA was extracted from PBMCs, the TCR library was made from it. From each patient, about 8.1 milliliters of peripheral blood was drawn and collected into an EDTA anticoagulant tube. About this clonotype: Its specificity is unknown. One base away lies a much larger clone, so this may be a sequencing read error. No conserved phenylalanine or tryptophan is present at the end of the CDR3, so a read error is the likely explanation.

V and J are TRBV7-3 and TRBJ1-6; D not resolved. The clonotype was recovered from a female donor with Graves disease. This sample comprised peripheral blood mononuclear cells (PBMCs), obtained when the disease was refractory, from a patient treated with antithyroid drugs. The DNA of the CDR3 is TGTGCCAGCAGCTGGGATCCCGGTTCACCCCTCCACCTT. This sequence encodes CASSWDPGSPLHL.